The text below deals with one T cell receptor beta chain. This specimen comes from a study of blood T cell repertoires in COVID-19. As for the study in general: Acute and convalescent COVID-19 specimens originated in the United States, Italy and Spain. The cDNA or gDNA used as material had been derived from T cells, B-cell-depleted T cells, or PBMCs.

In the original analysis: It was from reference gene primer amplification that nucleated cell counts were estimated. The assay was immunoSEQ multiplex PCR, and TCRdb's table has in-frame clones only and misses some. Clonal size and the V and J genes are those of that table, whereas D and trimming came from the DNA. The sample shows about 280,000 clones, roughly 85% of them seen only once. Source material: peripheral blood. The clonotype originates from a woman under 40 with active or convalescent COVID-19.

CDR3 sequence (DNA): TGTGCCAGCACCCAGGTCGGACAGGGGCCCTACGAGCAGTACTTC. Translating it yields CASTQVGQGPYEQYF. The V call is TRBV27, the J call TRBJ2-7, with 9 bases aligning to TRBD1. The CDR3 is 15 residues long. Germline V gene lookup returns CDR1 MNHEY and CDR2 SMNVEV (reference sequence). The junction had 9 bases not matched to a gene; V was cut back by 7 bases and J by 2 bases.